This TCR beta chain was sequenced in a study of T cell responses to AZD1222 COVID-19 vaccine. Findings and limits, study-wide: Mostly white British, mostly female donors; authors suggested clonal diversity may be underestimated. Two AZD1222 administrations were followed by greater Spike-specific TCR breadth and depth.

The assay was immunoSEQ multiplex PCR, and TCRdb's table has in-frame clones only and misses some. The sample comprises 150,000 to 200,000 clones, 70% to 90% of which are singletons, and under 6.5% rests with the top ten. Germline values: CDR1 SGHRS, CDR2 YFSETQ. The V segment lost 1 base and the J segment 8 bases; nucleotides outside the gene matches: 11. CDR3 length: 16 residues. Concerning this clone: Antigen specificity is unknown.

The sample consisted of peripheral blood, taken on day 0 of AZD1222 vaccination. This receptor was identified in an adult in good health. The chain has TRBV5-1 and TRBJ1-4; TRBD1 agrees at 7 bases. The CDR3 loop is CASSLIERGRREKLFF. In nucleotides, the CDR3 is TGCGCCAGCAGCTTGATAGAGAGGGGGCGCCGAGAAAAACTGTTTTTT.